Sequencing of this T cell receptor beta chain was carried out in a study of T cell responses to AZD1222 COVID-19 vaccine. The J segment lost 0 bases and the V segment lost 7 bases, leaving 11 bases of the junction unmatched. The CDR3 runs 18 residues. Germline V gene data show CDR1 as SEHNR and CDR2 as FQNEAQ (reference sequence). The assay was immunoSEQ multiplex PCR, and TCRdb's table has in-frame clones only and misses some. The sample yields 100,000 to 150,000 clones, 90% seen once. Study results and limitations: As reported, nearly half of all spike-specific TCRs target variant regions that are unmutated. The number of AZD1222 recipients seropositive at baseline was only 5 to 7.

Regarding this clone: Its antigen remains unidentified.

The TCR was taken from an adult in good health. The material was peripheral blood, obtained on day 0 of AZD1222 vaccination. The chain combines TRBV7-9 with TRBJ2-3, with TRBD1 matching over 12 bases. CDR3 sequence: CASTVGTGGERSTDTQYF. CDR3 nucleotide sequence: TGTGCCAGCACGGTAGGGACAGGGGGCGAGAGGAGCACAGATACGCAGTATTTT.